The rows below give T cell receptor beta chains drawn from one sample of a study of T-cell reconstitution after alpha-beta-depleted transplantation in children. TCRdb re-analysed the PCR reads in MiXCR, keeping a single row per CDR3 protein. The sample lists about 350,000 distinct CDR3 sequences; roughly 15% were seen once. The material sequenced was PBMCs, mostly from graft donor cells, taken 360 days after TCRalphabeta/CD19-depleted stem cell transplant. The receptors originated from a male patient between 2 and 15 years old who had a stem cell transplant for acute lymphoblastic leukemia, so the T cells may come from the graft donor. The CDR3 runs from the conserved cysteine through the conserved F or W. D genes are given only for firm matches. Only some rows state a clone size, as once, few, many or a class for expanded clones.

>many|TRBV12-3/TRBV12-4|TRBJ1-1|NA
TGTGCCAGCAGCCTAAGGGGATTACGGAAGGCTTTCTTT
CASSLRGLRKAFF
>many|TRBV12-3/TRBV12-4|TRBJ1-1|NA
TGTGCCAGCAGTTTAGGGAACACTGAAGCTTTCTTT
CASSLGNTEAFF
>NA|TRBV28|TRBJ2-1|TRBD2
TGTGCCAGCAGCCGTCCGGACAGAGCTACCCTAGCGGGCGCCTACAATGAGCAGTTCTTC
CASSRPDRATLAGAYNEQFF
>NA|TRBV29-1|TRBJ1-1|TRBD1
TGCAGCGTCCCGGGACAGCTGAACACTGAAGCTTTCTTT
CSVPGQLNTEAFF
>NA|TRBV10-3|TRBJ2-1|NA
TGTGCCATCAGAGGGGGCAATGAGCAGTTCTTC
CAIRGGNEQFF
>NA|TRBV10-3|TRBJ1-5|NA
TGTGCCATCAGTGAGTCCCCCCCCGGAGGTATTAATCAGCCCCAGCATTTT
CAISESPPGGINQPQHF
>NA|TRBV7-2|TRBJ2-1|NA
TGTGCCAGCAGCTTAAGGGGCGGGAACTTGTATGAGCAGTTCTTC
CASSLRGGNLYEQFF
>NA|TRBV12-3/TRBV12-4|TRBJ2-1|TRBD1
TGTGCCAGCAGTTTCCGGGGGGACAGGGGGCATAGCGGATCCTACAATGAGCAGTTCTTC
CASSFRGDRGHSGSYNEQFF
>few|TRBV5-1|TRBJ1-1|NA
TGCGCCAGCAGCTTGACGCCCTACCATTTTCTGGGGAACACTGAAGCTTTCTTT
CASSLTPYHFLGNTEAFF
>NA|TRBV6-2/TRBV6-3|TRBJ1-2|NA
TGTGCCAGCAGCCGAGGACAGAGCTCCTATGGCTACACCTTC
CASSRGQSSYGYTF